The 23 T cell receptor beta chains below were found in one sample sequenced in a study of cytomegalovirus exposure and HLA in healthy donors. PCR primers comprised 60 Vbeta and 13 Jbeta primers. This table comes from immunoSEQ multiplex PCR, and its TCRdb copy is limited to in-frame clones, with some not included. The repertoire holds 110,000 or so clones, with 67% as singletons. Input material: PBMCs. The source of these receptors is a young man in good health and CMV-seropositive.

CDR3 residues: CASSIKIRQPQHF. Here the CDR3 DNA reads TGTGCCAGTAGTATAAAGATCAGGCAGCCCCAGCATTTT. The chain joins TRBV19 to TRBJ1-5; unclear D gene. V dropped 2 bases and J dropped 7 bases, with 9 bases sitting between them. The CDR3 spans 13 residues. Germline V lookup: CDR1 LNHDA, CDR2 SQIVND (reference sequence).

The chain recombines TRBV19 with TRBJ1-5; D gene unclear. Germline assignment: CDR1 LNHDA and CDR2 SQIVND (reference sequence). Trimming took 5 bases from V and 5 from J, leaving 16 bases between them. This CDR3 contains 15 residues. The DNA of the CDR3 is TGTGCCAGTAGTTGGTCCCTCTCCTACGATCAGCCCCAGCATTTT. It encodes CASSWSLSYDQPQHF.

J is TRBJ2-5 and V is TRBV11-3, with 11 bases identical to TRBD1. This CDR3 is 14 amino acids long. Germline CDR1 is SGHNT and CDR2 is YENEEA. Trimming cost V 1 base and J 7 bases; bases outside gene matches: 2. CDR3 DNA: TGTGCCAGCAGCTTAGTCGGGACAGGGGGGACCCAGTACTTC. This gives the protein CASSLVGTGGTQYF.

The chain couples TRBV11-2 to TRBJ2-7, with D maybe TRBD1 (6 bases). This CDR3 is 14 amino acids long. Germline V gene sequence: CDR1 SGHAT, CDR2 FQNNGV. V lost 5 bases and J 5 bases, leaving 16 bases between the germline ends. The CDR3 DNA reads TGTGCCAGCAGCAGGACCTACAGGGTCGACGAGCAGTACGTC. This sequence encodes CASSRTYRVDEQYV.

This clone was seen a few times. Different DNA sequences within this sample yield the same CDR3. The chain is built from TRBV5-4 and TRBJ1-5; D not certain. Looked up from germline, CDR1 is SGHNT and CDR2 is YYREEE (reference sequence). V lost 3 bases, J lost 1 base, and 8 bases lay in between. This CDR3 is built from 14 residues. The CDR3 is CASSYGGSNQPQHF. CDR3 bases: TGTGCCAGCAGCTACGGAGGGAGCAATCAGCCCCAGCATTTT.

The chain joins TRBV5-1 to TRBJ2-1; TRBD2 matches 14 bases. The CDR3 length is 18 residues. Germline V gene sequence: CDR1 SGHRS, CDR2 YFSETQ. V dropped 4 bases and J dropped 0; count of bases not matched to a gene: 6. CDR3 protein: CASSLGLAGGFSYNEQFF. The CDR3, as DNA: TGCGCCAGCAGCCTCGGACTAGCGGGGGGCTTCTCCTACAATGAGCAGTTCTTC.

J is TRBJ2-5 and V is TRBV28; weak D call: TRBD2 (5 bases). Germline V CDR1 and CDR2: MDHEN, SYDVKM. V lost 2 bases and J lost 7, with 20 bases in between. This CDR3 has 16 residues. Here the CDR3 reads CASSLLGSDGRWTQYF. The DNA of the CDR3 is TGTGCCAGCAGTTTACTCGGTAGCGACGGACGTTGGACCCAGTACTTC. The full variable domain, with the rest looked up from reference TRBV28 and TRBJ2-5, is DVKVTQSSRYLVKRTGEKVFLECVQDMDHENMFWYRQDPGLGLRLIYFSYDVKMKEKGDIPEGYSVSREKKERFSLILESASTNQTSMYLCASSLLGSDGRWTQYFGPGTRLLVL.

The chain carries TRBV6-1 and TRBJ1-3, with TRBD1 matching over 9 bases. The trim removed 7 bases at V and 5 bases at J, leaving 6 bases unmatched. Germline CDR1 MNHNS, CDR2 SASEGT. CDR3 length equals 14 residues. In nucleotides, the CDR3 is TGTGCCAGCACTAGACAGGGGGGCAGAAACACCATATATTTT. Translated, it gives CASTRQGGRNTIYF.

The V and J genes are TRBV19 and TRBJ1-5; 7 bases are shared with TRBD1. Germline CDR1 is LNHDA and CDR2 is SQIVND (reference sequence). The V and J ends lost 5 bases and 2 bases, in that order; junction bases with no gene match: 15. The CDR3 has 18 residues. For the CDR3, the DNA is TGTGCCAGTAGTCCTCACCTAAGACAGGGAAGAGGCAATCAGCCCCAGCATTTT. Translation: CASSPHLRQGRGNQPQHF.

V usage is TRBV19 and J usage is TRBJ2-2, with 7 bases fitting TRBD1. Germline V gives CDR1 LNHDA, CDR2 SQIVND (reference sequence). The CDR3 loop spans 15 amino acids. Losses at the gene ends were 2 bases for V and 4 bases for J; bases not matched to a gene: 4. The chain's CDR3 is CASSIRQGPTGELFF. CDR3 sequence (DNA): TGTGCCAGTAGTATAAGACAGGGACCCACCGGGGAGCTGTTTTTT. The variable domain in full, completed from reference TRBV19 and TRBJ2-2, reads DGGITQSPKYLFRKEGQNVTLSCEQNLNHDAMYWYRQDPGQGLRLIYYSQIVNDFQKGDIAEGYSVSREKKESFPLTVTSAQKNPTAFYLCASSIRQGPTGELFFGEGSRLTVL.

A note on this clone: The same CDR3 is also encoded by other DNA sequences in this sample. The chain uses TRBV9 and TRBJ1-2, with 12 bases identical to TRBD1. Unmatched junction bases numbered 2, after V lost 3 bases and J lost 8 bases. Germline V gene lookup returns CDR1 SGDLS and CDR2 YYNGEE. This CDR3 comprises 13 residues. CDR3 DNA: TGTGCCAGCAGCGCCGGGACAGGGGGCGGCTACACCTTC. Translating it yields CASSAGTGGGYTF.

The chain couples TRBV5-1 to TRBJ2-7; 8 nucleotides match TRBD1. Per the germline V gene, CDR1 is SGHRS and CDR2 is YFSETQ. This CDR3 contains 13 residues. With V trimmed by 3 bases and J by 6 bases, 5 bases remained unmatched. The CDR3 here is CASSWSTGAEQYV. CDR3 DNA sequence: TGCGCCAGCAGCTGGTCGACAGGGGCCGAGCAGTACGTC.

A few counts support this clone. The chain joins TRBV7-9 to TRBJ2-1; 9 bases align to TRBD2. Unmatched junction bases numbered 11, after V lost 1 base and J lost 10 bases. Per the germline V gene, CDR1 is SEHNR and CDR2 is FQNEAQ (reference sequence). The CDR3 covers 16 residues. The CDR3 sequence: CASSLEGVSGGEEQFF. The CDR3 DNA follows: TGTGCCAGCAGCTTAGAGGGTGTTAGCGGGGGAGAGGAGCAGTTCTTC.

V and J are TRBV11-2 and TRBJ2-5; TRBD1 matches 11 bases. The J call is in doubt because the DNA end fits TRBJ2-7 better. Looked up from germline, CDR1 is SGHAT and CDR2 is FQNNGV. The CDR3 covers 17 residues. The CDR3 region is CASSFSGTGTGGYEQYF. DNA of the CDR3: TGTGCCAGCAGCTTTTCGGGGACCGGGACAGGGGGTTACGAGCAGTACTTC.

The rearrangement uses TRBV4-2 and TRBJ2-7; the D gene is possibly TRBD2 (5 bases). In germline, CDR1 is LGHNA, CDR2 YNFKEQ. The CDR3 covers 14 residues. The V gene lost 1 base and the J gene lost 6 bases, with 13 bases spanning the gap. The CDR3 sequence: CASSQAGEWREQYF. CDR3 sequence (DNA): TGTGCCAGCAGCCAAGCCGGGGAGTGGCGCGAGCAGTACTTC.

This chain links TRBV9 with TRBJ1-4; 7 nucleotides line up with TRBD1. In germline, CDR1 is SGDLS, CDR2 YYNGEE. The CDR3 extends over 14 amino acids. V shed 3 bases, J shed 7 bases, and the junction held 6 bases outside the gene matches. In DNA form, the CDR3 reads TGTGCCAGCAGCGCCCAGGGGGGAGGTGAAAAACTGTTTTTT. This codes for CASSAQGGGEKLFF.

This clone occurred once. V is TRBV28 and J is TRBJ2-5; 8 bases are a match to TRBD2. The last part of the DNA fits TRBJ2-7 better; the J call may be wrong. CDR1 MDHEN and CDR2 SYDVKM come from the germline V gene. CDR3 length: 15 residues. The CDR3 nucleotides are TGTGCTACCCAGTTGGCGGCTAGCGGGTCTTACGAGCAGTACTTC. Translation gives CATQLAASGSYEQYF.

The gene calls are TRBV2 and TRBJ1-1; D is perhaps TRBD1 (6 bases). Germline V gene data show CDR1 as SNHLY and CDR2 as FYNNEI. The CDR3 totals 15 residues. The V end lost 8 bases, the J end lost 1 base, and 17 bases lay between the germline ends. In DNA, the CDR3 is TGTGCCAGCGCGGACAGCATCCTCTCGAACACTGAAGCTTTCTTT. As protein: CASADSILSNTEAFF.

This clone came up a few times. The chain couples TRBV2 to TRBJ1-4; 7 bases line up with TRBD1. J gave up 7 bases and V 6 bases, and 8 bases lay outside the gene matches. This CDR3 contains 14 residues. The germline V gene has CDR1 SNHLY and CDR2 FYNNEI. The CDR3 sequence is CASRAGGSIEKLFF. CDR3 DNA: TGTGCCAGCAGGGCAGGGGGATCAATTGAAAAACTGTTTTTT.

V usage is TRBV11-2 and J usage is TRBJ2-7, with a weak D call TRBD2 (7 bases). Germline V CDR1 and CDR2: SGHAT, FQNNGV. V was shortened by 0 bases and J by 4 bases, with 13 bases between the two germline ends. There are 15 residues in the CDR3. The CDR3 DNA is TGTGCCAGCAGCTTAGATAAGGGGGGGAGATACGAGCAGTACTTC. This encodes CASSLDKGGRYEQYF.

The chain has TRBV5-1 and TRBJ1-1; 10 bases match TRBD1. This CDR3 comprises 16 residues. V was clipped by 5 bases and J by 1 base; unmatched bases: 8. The V gene's germline CDR1 is SGHRS and CDR2 YFSETQ. CDR3 loop: CASRERTGGRNTEAFF. Here the CDR3 DNA reads TGCGCCAGCAGGGAACGGACAGGGGGTCGGAACACTGAAGCTTTCTTT.

This clone was seen only once. The gene calls are TRBV25-1 and TRBJ2-3; 8 bases are shared with TRBD2. V was clipped by 5 bases and J by 2 bases; unmatched bases: 6. The CDR3 has 15 residues. Germline V gives CDR1 MGHDK, CDR2 SYGVNS. The CDR3 sequence: CASSTGTRTTDTQYF. CDR3 DNA: TGTGCCAGCAGTACAGGGACTAGAACCACAGATACGCAGTATTTT. Together with reference TRBV25-1 and TRBJ2-3, the CDR3 gives the full variable domain: EADIYQTPRYLVIGTGKKITLECSQTMGHDKMYWYQQDPGMELHLIHYSYGVNSTEKGDLSSESTVSRIRTEHFPLTLESARPSHTSQYLCASSTGTRTTDTQYFGPGTRLTVL.

V and J are TRBV10-3 and TRBJ1-6; 9 positions agree with TRBD1. Germline V gives CDR1 ENHRY, CDR2 SYGVKD. The V gene end was trimmed by 6 bases and the J gene end by 6 bases; junction bases not matched to a gene: 9. CDR3 size: 16 residues. Here the CDR3 DNA reads TGTGCCATCAGGCCGGGACAGGGAGGCTTTAATTCACCCCTCCACTTT. Translated: CAIRPGQGGFNSPLHF.